Below are 24 T cell receptor beta chains sequenced from a single sample in a study of shared clonotypes between healthy human individuals. TCRdb's copy holds only in-frame clones and misses some; the assay was immunoSEQ multiplex PCR. The sample gives about 2.4 million clones, roughly nine tenths of which show up once; roughly 0.13% is in the top ten. Sequencing input: naive CD4+ T cells sorted from blood. Described subset: CD45RA+ positively selected. The receptors originated from a man younger than 35 in good health.

The chain carries TRBV30 and TRBJ1-4, with D maybe TRBD1 (5 bases). CDR1 is GTSNPN and CDR2 is SVGIG in the germline V gene (reference sequence). V was trimmed by 5 bases and J by 14 bases, leaving 21 bases between them. The CDR3 consists of 13 residues. CDR3 DNA sequence: TGTGCCTGGGCCGGGCCCAGGGACGTCGGTCTGTTTTTT. This gives the protein CAWAGPRDVGLFF. The full variable domain, its missing parts supplied by reference TRBV30 and TRBJ1-4, is SQTIHQWPATLVQPVGSPLSLECTVEGTSNPNLYWYRQAAGRGLQLLFYSVGIGQISSEVPQNLSASRPQDRQFILSSKKLLLSDSGFYLCAWAGPRDVGLFFGSGTQLSVL.

This clone turned up a few times. The CDR3 sequence is CASSRGASDHYEQYF. CDR3 DNA sequence: TGCGCCAGCAGCCGGGGGGCTAGCGATCACTACGAGCAGTACTTC. This sequence joins TRBV5-1 and TRBJ2-7, with a tentative D call TRBD2 (7 bases). In germline, CDR1 is SGHRS, CDR2 YFSETQ. V was pared by 4 bases and J by 3 bases, with 17 bases between. This CDR3 region has 15 residues.

The chain has TRBV11-2 and TRBJ1-1; 9 bases fit TRBD1. Germline CDR1 and CDR2: SGHAT and FQNNGV. The CDR3 is 16 residues long. V trimming: 5 bases; J trimming: 2 bases; junction bases outside the gene matches: 9. The CDR3 region is CASSLGQGTINTEAFF. The DNA for the CDR3 is TGTGCCAGCAGCCTAGGACAGGGGACTATCAACACTGAAGCTTTCTTT.

This chain joins TRBV5-4 and TRBJ1-2; the match to TRBD1 covers 7 bases. V was pared by 0 bases and J by 2 bases, with 1 base of the junction left unmatched. The CDR3 sequence is 14 residues long. CDR1 is SGHNT and CDR2 is YYREEE in the germline V gene (reference sequence). CDR3 protein: CASSLEGANYGYTF. CDR3 bases: TGTGCCAGCAGCTTGGAGGGGGCGAACTATGGCTACACCTTC.

V is TRBV28 and J is TRBJ1-3, with 8 bases aligning to TRBD1. Germline lookup yields CDR1 MDHEN and CDR2 SYDVKM. V lost 5 bases, J lost 10 bases, and 4 bases stayed unmatched. The CDR3 runs 12 residues. The CDR3 DNA sequence: TGTGCCAGCAGTGGCGACAGGGGAACCATATATTTT. Protein sequence: CASSGDRGTIYF.

The V call is TRBV7-2, the J call TRBJ1-5; no definite D call. The germline V and J ends were trimmed by 0 bases and 7 bases, with 13 bases remaining between them. Germline V gene lookup returns CDR1 SGHTA and CDR2 FQGNSA. The CDR3 spans 15 residues. CDR3: CASSLALAGGQPQHF. CDR3 nucleotides: TGTGCCAGCAGCTTAGCGTTGGCAGGCGGACAGCCCCAGCATTTT.

V usage is TRBV16 and J usage is TRBJ2-5; the D is unclear. Trimming cost V 6 bases and J 4 bases, with 9 bases left between them. Germline V gives CDR1 KGHSY, CDR2 FQNENV. CDR3 size: 12 residues. The CDR3 DNA reads TGTGCCAGCAGTCCTGGCCGAGAGACCCAGTACTTC. Protein product: CASSPGRETQYF. The full variable domain, its missing parts supplied by reference TRBV16 and TRBJ2-5, is GEEVAQTPKHLVRGEGQKAKLYCAPIKGHSYVFWYQQVLKNEFKFLISFQNENVFDETGMPKERFSAKCLPNSPCSLEIQATKLEDSAVYFCASSPGRETQYFGPGTRLLVL.

The chain uses TRBV11-2 and TRBJ2-2, with D possibly TRBD1 on 5 matching bases. This CDR3 has 17 amino acids. The V gene lost 2 bases and the J gene lost 0 bases, with 13 bases spanning the gap. CDR1 SGHAT and CDR2 FQNNGV come from the germline V gene. The CDR3 nucleotides are TGTGCCAGCAGCTTATCCTACGACAGCGCGAACACCGGGGAGCTGTTTTTT. It translates to CASSLSYDSANTGELFF.

The chain recombines TRBV19 with TRBJ1-3, with D hard to call. The CDR3 has 15 residues. Germline V lookup: CDR1 LNHDA, CDR2 SQIVND (reference sequence). V was shortened by 6 bases and J by 3 bases, with 15 bases between the two germline ends. CDR3 in amino acids: CASSPRADGGNTIYF. The CDR3 DNA follows: TGTGCCAGTAGCCCTCGAGCGGACGGTGGAAACACCATATATTTT.

The chain is built from TRBV23-1 and TRBJ2-7; D tentatively reads TRBD1 or TRBD2 (5 bases each). TRBV23-1 is treated as an ORF (open reading frame) with a function not yet certain. The CDR3 length is 13 residues. V was shortened by 5 bases and J by 4 bases, with 12 bases between the two germline ends. The CDR3 loop is CASSNRDGYEQYF. CDR3 nucleotide sequence: TGCGCCAGCAGTAACCGGGACGGATACGAGCAGTACTTC.

This chain uses TRBV5-1 with TRBJ1-1; D gene unclear. The CDR3 spans 14 residues. Germline CDR1 and CDR2: SGHRS and YFSETQ. Trimming removed 4 bases at V and 0 bases at J, with 10 bases between. The CDR3 loop is CASSRLGVNTEAFF. Here the CDR3 DNA reads TGCGCCAGCAGCCGCCTGGGAGTGAACACTGAAGCTTTCTTT.

The chain links TRBV2 to TRBJ2-7; D gene ambiguous. The germline V gene has CDR1 SNHLY and CDR2 FYNNEI. The CDR3 totals 14 residues. The germline V and J ends were trimmed by 6 bases and 0 bases, with 12 bases remaining between them. The CDR3 sequence is CASRTRRNSYEQYF. In DNA form, the CDR3 reads TGTGCCAGCAGGACGCGCCGCAACTCCTACGAGCAGTACTTC.

The gene calls are TRBV6-4 and TRBJ2-5; D is uncertain. Per the germline V gene, CDR1 is MRHNA and CDR2 is SNTAGT. This CDR3 is built from 15 residues. The V and J ends lost 0 bases and 1 base respectively, with 9 bases between them. The CDR3 spells CASSDSAGPQETQYF. DNA of the CDR3: TGTGCCAGCAGTGACTCGGCCGGGCCCCAAGAGACCCAGTACTTC.

The chain employs TRBV5-1 and TRBJ1-3; possible D gene TRBD1, 5 bases. This CDR3 is built from 16 residues. V was cut by 3 bases and J by 2 bases, with 15 bases left in between. Germline V gives CDR1 SGHRS, CDR2 YFSETQ. CDR3 region: CASSSLPGGAGNTIYF. DNA of the CDR3: TGCGCCAGCAGCTCCCTCCCTGGGGGAGCTGGAAACACCATATATTTT.

The gene calls are TRBV15 and TRBJ1-6, with TRBD1 matching over 9 bases. Germline trimming cut 1 base from V and 5 bases from J; bases unmatched to any gene: 9. The CDR3 spans 18 residues. Germline V lookup: CDR1 LNHNV, CDR2 YYDKDF (reference sequence). CDR3 coding DNA: TGTGCCACCAGCAGAGTGGTGACAGGGGGTAAGAATAATTCACCCCTCCACTTT. Its translation: CATSRVVTGGKNNSPLHF.

The rearrangement uses TRBV19 and TRBJ1-5, with D perhaps matching TRBD1 (6 bases). The germline gives CDR1 LNHDA, CDR2 SQIVND (reference sequence). The CDR3 is 15 amino acids. V was cut by 5 bases and J by 1 base, with 12 bases left in between. CDR3 bases: TGTGCCAGTAGTCAAACGGGGGCGAGCAATCAGCCCCAGCATTTT. Translating it yields CASSQTGASNQPQHF.

The chain employs TRBV18 and TRBJ1-4; maybe TRBD1 (6 bases). Germline loops: CDR1 KGHSH, CDR2 LQKENI. The V gene lost 5 bases and the J gene lost 6 bases, with 13 bases spanning the gap. The CDR3 contains 14 residues. This CDR3 is CASSLGAGDEKLFF. CDR3 in DNA: TGTGCCAGCTCATTGGGGGCCGGGGATGAAAAACTGTTTTTT.

V and J are TRBV4-1 and TRBJ1-2; perhaps TRBD1 as D (5 bases). Germline V gene lookup returns CDR1 MGHRA and CDR2 YSYEKL. The CDR3 loop spans 12 amino acids. V lost 4 bases to trimming and J lost 7 bases, with 10 bases between them. The CDR3 loop reads CASSPRGGGYTF. In DNA, the CDR3 is TGCGCCAGCAGCCCAAGGGGCGGTGGCTACACCTTC.

The J gene is TRBJ1-2, the V gene TRBV5-1; tentatively, D is TRBD1 (5 bases). The V end was cut by 6 bases, the J end by 2 bases, with 11 bases between. This CDR3 region has 13 residues. CDR1 and CDR2 from the germline V gene are SGHRS and YFSETQ. DNA for the CDR3: TGCGCCAGCAAGTTGTCAGGGAACTATGGCTACACCTTC. Translation: CASKLSGNYGYTF. Full variable domain (missing parts from reference TRBV5-1 and TRBJ1-2): KAGVTQTPRYLIKTRGQQVTLSCSPISGHRSVSWYQQTPGQGLQFLFEYFSETQRNKGNFPGRFSGRQFSNSRSEMNVSTLELGDSALYLCASKLSGNYGYTFGSGTRLTVV.

This clone has only a few counts. The chain uses TRBV5-4 and TRBJ2-5; 16 nucleotides agree with TRBD2. The V segment lost 3 bases and the J segment 5 bases; nucleotides outside the gene matches: 4. CDR1 SGHNT and CDR2 YYREEE come from the germline V gene (reference sequence). The CDR3 length is 16 residues. The CDR3 coding sequence is TGTGCCAGCAGCTGGGGACTAGCGGGAGGGAAGGAGACCCAGTACTTC. This gives the protein CASSWGLAGGKETQYF.

The V and J genes are TRBV15 and TRBJ2-1; weak D call: TRBD2 (6 bases). The CDR3 loop spans 16 amino acids. Trimming took off 0 bases at V and 3 bases at J, with 12 bases between the two ends. The germline gives CDR1 LNHNV, CDR2 YYDKDF (reference sequence). The CDR3 loop reads CATSRDTAGGYNEQFF. CDR3 nucleotide sequence: TGTGCCACCAGCAGAGATACAGCGGGTGGCTACAATGAGCAGTTCTTC.

This clone is a singleton in its sample. Here the CDR3 DNA reads TGTGCCAGCAGTTTACCGGGGGCGCTTGGCTACACCTTC. Translating it yields CASSLPGALGYTF. This chain uses TRBV28 with TRBJ1-2; D is perhaps TRBD1 (6 bases). There are 13 residues in the CDR3. Trimming stripped 2 bases from V and 7 bases from J, with 11 bases between. In germline, CDR1 is MDHEN, CDR2 SYDVKM.

Worth noting for this clone: This sample includes further DNA sequences coding for the same CDR3. This chain uses TRBV7-8 with TRBJ1-3; TRBD1 aligns across 9 bases. CDR1 is SGHVS, CDR2 FQNEAQ, per germline. Trimming took 4 bases from V and 4 from J; bases not matched to a gene: 5. The CDR3 extends over 15 amino acids. The CDR3 bases are TGTGCCAGCAGCTCGGGCGGGACAGGGGGAAACACCATATATTTT. This translates into CASSSGGTGGNTIYF.

This sequence joins TRBV28 and TRBJ2-7; 8 bases are shared with TRBD1. The germline V gene has CDR1 MDHEN and CDR2 SYDVKM. The CDR3 length is 14 residues. Trimming at V came to 0 bases and at J to 6 bases, leaving 4 bases not matched to a gene. The CDR3 reads CASSLWQGAGEQYF. The CDR3 DNA sequence: TGTGCCAGCAGTTTATGGCAGGGGGCGGGCGAGCAGTACTTC.